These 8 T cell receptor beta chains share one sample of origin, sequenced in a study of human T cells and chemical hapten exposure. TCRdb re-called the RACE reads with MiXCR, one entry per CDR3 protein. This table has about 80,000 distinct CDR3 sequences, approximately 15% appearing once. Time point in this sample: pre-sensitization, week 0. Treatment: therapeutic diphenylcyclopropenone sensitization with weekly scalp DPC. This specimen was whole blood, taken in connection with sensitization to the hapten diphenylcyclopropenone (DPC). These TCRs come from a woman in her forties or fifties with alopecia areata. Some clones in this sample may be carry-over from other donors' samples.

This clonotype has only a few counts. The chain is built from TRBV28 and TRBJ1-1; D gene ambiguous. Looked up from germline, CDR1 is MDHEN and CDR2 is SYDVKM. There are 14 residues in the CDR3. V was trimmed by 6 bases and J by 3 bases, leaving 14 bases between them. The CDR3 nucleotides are TGTGCCAGCAGAAGGTGGGGAAGGGACACTGAAGCTTTCTTT. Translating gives CASRRWGRDTEAFF.

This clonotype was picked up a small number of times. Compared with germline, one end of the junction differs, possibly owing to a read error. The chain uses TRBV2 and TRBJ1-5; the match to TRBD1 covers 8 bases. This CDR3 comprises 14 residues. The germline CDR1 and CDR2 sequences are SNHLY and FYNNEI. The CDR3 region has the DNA TGTGCCAGCAGTGAACGACAGGGGTTTCAGCCCCAACATTTT. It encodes CASSERQGFQPQHF. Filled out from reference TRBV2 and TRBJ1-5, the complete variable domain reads EPEVTQTPSHQVTQMGQEVILRCVPISNHLYFYWYRQILGQKVEFLVSFYNNEISEKSEIFDDQFSVERPDGSNFTLKIRSTKLEDSAMYFCASSERQGFQPQHFGDGTRLSIL.

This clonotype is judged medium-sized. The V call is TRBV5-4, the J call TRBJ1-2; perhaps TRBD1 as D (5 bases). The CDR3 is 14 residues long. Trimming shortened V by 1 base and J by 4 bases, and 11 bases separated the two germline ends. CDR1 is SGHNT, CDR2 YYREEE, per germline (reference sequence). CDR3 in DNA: TGTGCCAGCAGCTTGTCAGGGATCACCTATGGCTACACCTTC. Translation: CASSLSGITYGYTF.

CDR3 in DNA: TGTGCCAGCAGTTTATACCCAGCGCAGTATTTT. Residues: CASSLYPAQYF. V gene TRBV28 combines with J gene TRBJ2-3; D is unresolved. Germline V CDR1 and CDR2: MDHEN, SYDVKM. The CDR3 covers 11 residues. Trimming took off 1 base at V and 10 bases at J, with 6 bases between the two ends.

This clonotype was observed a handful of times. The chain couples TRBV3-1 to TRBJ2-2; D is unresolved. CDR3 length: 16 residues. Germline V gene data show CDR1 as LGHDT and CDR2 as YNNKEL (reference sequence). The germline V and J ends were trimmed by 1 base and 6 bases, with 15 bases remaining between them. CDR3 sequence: CASSQVSPVVAGELFF. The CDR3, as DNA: TGTGCCAGCAGCCAAGTCAGCCCCGTCGTCGCCGGGGAGCTGTTTTTT.

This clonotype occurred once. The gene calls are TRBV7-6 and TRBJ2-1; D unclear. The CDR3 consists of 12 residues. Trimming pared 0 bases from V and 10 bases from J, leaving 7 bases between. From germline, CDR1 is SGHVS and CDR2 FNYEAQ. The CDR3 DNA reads TGTGCCAGCAGCTTAGCGGGCAGGGAGCAGTTCTTC. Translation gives CASSLAGREQFF.

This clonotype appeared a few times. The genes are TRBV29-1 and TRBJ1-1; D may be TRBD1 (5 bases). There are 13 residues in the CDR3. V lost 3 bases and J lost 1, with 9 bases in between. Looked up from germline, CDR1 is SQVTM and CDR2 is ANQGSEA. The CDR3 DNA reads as TGCAGCGTTGACCGGGGACGGAACACTGAAGCTTTCTTT. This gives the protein CSVDRGRNTEAFF.

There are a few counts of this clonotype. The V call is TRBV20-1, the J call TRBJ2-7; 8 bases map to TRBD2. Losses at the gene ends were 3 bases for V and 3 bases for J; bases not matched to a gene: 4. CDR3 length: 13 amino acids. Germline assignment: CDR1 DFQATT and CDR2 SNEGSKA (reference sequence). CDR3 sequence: CSARSGSGYEQYF. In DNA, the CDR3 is TGCAGTGCTAGGAGCGGGAGTGGCTACGAGCAGTACTTC.